These T cell receptor beta chains were read from a single sample in a study of human T cells and chemical hapten exposure. TCRdb reprocessed the RACE reads via MiXCR and lists one record per CDR3 protein. The sample yields some 79,000 distinct CDR3 sequences, about 10% seen once. The specimen comprised whole blood, sampled in connection with sensitization to the hapten diphenylcyclopropenone (DPC). The receptor source for this set is a woman between 50 and 59 years old with alopecia areata. Some clones in this sample may be carry-over from other donors' samples. CDR3s leave out the opening cysteine and the closing phenylalanine or tryptophan. A D gene is named only where the DNA matches it firmly.

D gene: -; J gene: TRBJ1-2; V gene: TRBV6-6; CDR3 protein: ASSVTGIFLVGYT
D gene: -; J gene: TRBJ2-7; V gene: TRBV10-3; CDR3 protein: AISARAYEQY
D gene: -; J gene: TRBJ1-2; V gene: TRBV5-6; CDR3 protein: ASSYPRYGYT
D gene: -; J gene: TRBJ1-4; V gene: TRBV20-1; CDR3 protein: SARVAGVYEKLF
D gene: TRBD2; J gene: TRBJ2-5; V gene: TRBV6-6; CDR3 protein: ASSGTSGLQETQY
D gene: TRBD2; J gene: TRBJ2-1; V gene: TRBV5-1; CDR3 protein: ASSSTGGLAGSGEQF
D gene: -; J gene: TRBJ1-3; V gene: TRBV29-1; CDR3 protein: SAGSGNTIY
D gene: -; J gene: TRBJ2-7; V gene: TRBV20-1; CDR3 protein: SALSDSDEQY
D gene: -; J gene: TRBJ1-5; V gene: TRBV4-3; CDR3 protein: ASSQDPTDQPQH
D gene: -; J gene: TRBJ1-6; V gene: TRBV18; CDR3 protein: ASSLDIFSPLH
D gene: -; J gene: TRBJ1-6; V gene: TRBV10-3; CDR3 protein: AISESSLLSSRSPLH
D gene: -; J gene: TRBJ2-7; V gene: TRBV28; CDR3 protein: ASSLTGRLVEQY
D gene: -; J gene: TRBJ1-3; V gene: TRBV7-6; CDR3 protein: ASSLGQIPSGNTIY
D gene: TRBD1; J gene: TRBJ2-1; V gene: TRBV7-8; CDR3 protein: ASSPRTGRNEQF
D gene: -; J gene: TRBJ1-1; V gene: TRBV3-1; CDR3 protein: ASSPPLFGTEAF
D gene: -; J gene: TRBJ2-7; V gene: TRBV4-3; CDR3 protein: ASSQSSFSYEQY
D gene: -; J gene: TRBJ1-1; V gene: TRBV6-6; CDR3 protein: ASRLQQGLNTEAF
D gene: -; J gene: TRBJ1-1; V gene: TRBV7-2; CDR3 protein: ASSLMGTVYAF
D gene: -; J gene: TRBJ2-7; V gene: TRBV2; CDR3 protein: ASSEGRADPY
D gene: TRBD1; J gene: TRBJ2-2; V gene: TRBV6-1; CDR3 protein: ASSRQGPSTGELF
D gene: TRBD2; J gene: TRBJ2-7; V gene: TRBV18; CDR3 protein: ASSPGASGAYEQY
D gene: -; J gene: TRBJ2-1; V gene: TRBV11-2; CDR3 protein: ASSLWASANNEQF
D gene: -; J gene: TRBJ2-1; V gene: TRBV5-6; CDR3 protein: ASSLPRKGNEQF
D gene: -; J gene: TRBJ2-1; V gene: TRBV7-7; CDR3 protein: ASSLACELSSYNEQF
D gene: -; J gene: TRBJ2-3; V gene: TRBV4-1; CDR3 protein: ASSQMSGAQY
D gene: TRBD2; J gene: TRBJ2-5; V gene: TRBV2; CDR3 protein: ASSDNPSGGQY
D gene: -; J gene: TRBJ1-1; V gene: TRBV9; CDR3 protein: ASSGTTFSAEAF
D gene: -; J gene: TRBJ1-6; V gene: TRBV12-3/TRBV12-4; CDR3 protein: ASSPGGVLRSPLH
D gene: -; J gene: TRBJ2-3; V gene: TRBV18; CDR3 protein: ASSPRRTDTQY
D gene: TRBD2; J gene: TRBJ2-1; V gene: TRBV29-1; CDR3 protein: SVPLRGGNEQF
D gene: -; J gene: TRBJ2-7; V gene: TRBV29-1; CDR3 protein: SVRGAGSDEQY